The 11 T cell receptor beta chains presented below share a single source sample, sequenced in a study of T cell responses to AZD1222 COVID-19 vaccine. Profiling relied on immunoSEQ multiplex PCR, and the TCRdb table lists in-frame clones only, not all of them. Here the sample spans about 140,000 clones, about nine tenths being singletons. Sample: peripheral blood, taken on day 0 of AZD1222 vaccination. The receptors derive from an adult in good health.

This sequence joins TRBV30 and TRBJ1-2; maybe TRBD1 (6 bases). The germline gives CDR1 GTSNPN, CDR2 SVGIG (reference sequence). This CDR3 spans 14 amino acids. V was cut by 5 bases and J by 4 bases, with 17 bases left in between. DNA for the CDR3: TGTGCCTGGGTAGGGGGAGTTCGTTCCTATGGCTACACCTTC. This codes for CAWVGGVRSYGYTF.

The genes are TRBV7-3 and TRBJ2-3, with TRBD2 identical over 8 bases. This CDR3 contains 17 residues. The V gene's germline CDR1 is SGHTA and CDR2 FQGTGA. The V and J ends lost 2 bases and 6 bases, in that order; junction bases with no gene match: 13. CDR3 in amino acids: CASSLEGTSQTGDTQYF. The CDR3 DNA reads TGTGCCAGCAGCTTAGAGGGGACTAGTCAGACGGGGGATACGCAGTATTTT. Complete variable domain (other parts from reference TRBV7-3 and TRBJ2-3): GAGVSQTPSNKVTEKGKYVELRCDPISGHTALYWYRQSLGQGPEFLIYFQGTGAADDSGLPNDRFFAVRPEGSVSTLKIQRTERGDSAVYLCASSLEGTSQTGDTQYFGPGTRLTVL.

This sequence joins TRBV7-2 and TRBJ2-1; D ambiguous. CDR1 SGHTA and CDR2 FQGNSA come from the germline V gene. The CDR3 loop spans 16 amino acids. Between the trimmed V and J ends, which lost 1 base and 4 bases, there was a span of 14 bases. The CDR3 DNA reads as TGTGCCAGCAGCTTAGTTAGTGGGAAGAAGTACAATGAGCAGTTCTTC. Translation: CASSLVSGKKYNEQFF.

The chain employs TRBV27 and TRBJ2-7; 8 bases line up with TRBD2. Germline trimming cut 6 bases from V and 6 bases from J; bases unmatched to any gene: 10. The CDR3 has 14 residues. Germline CDR1 and CDR2: MNHEY and SMNVEV (reference sequence). In nucleotides, the CDR3 is TGTGCCAGCAGAACAGGCGGGGGGTATGGCGAGCAGTACTTC. This encodes CASRTGGGYGEQYF.

V and J are TRBV4-1 and TRBJ2-7; 8 nucleotides match TRBD2. This CDR3 spans 17 amino acids. The V gene's germline CDR1 is MGHRA and CDR2 YSYEKL. V gave up 1 base and J gave up 2 bases; unmatched junction bases: 10. CDR3 region: CASSQGLALARTYEQYF. In nucleotides, the CDR3 is TGCGCCAGCAGCCAAGGACTAGCGCTCGCTAGGACCTACGAGCAGTACTTC.

V and J are TRBV30 and TRBJ2-3; possibly TRBD2 for D (7 bases). The V end lost 0 bases, the J end lost 4 bases, and 14 bases lay between the germline ends. Germline CDR1 reads GTSNPN; CDR2 reads SVGIG (reference sequence). The CDR3 consists of 15 residues. The CDR3 protein is CAWSVETGGPDTQYF. The CDR3 region has the DNA TGTGCCTGGAGTGTAGAAACCGGGGGGCCAGATACGCAGTATTTT.

The chain employs TRBV7-9 and TRBJ2-5, with D unresolved. This CDR3 has 16 amino acids. Per the germline V gene, CDR1 is SEHNR and CDR2 is FQNEAQ (reference sequence). Trimming pared 5 bases from V and 4 bases from J, leaving 20 bases between. Written as DNA, the CDR3 is TGTGCCAGCAGCCCCACCCGGGTTAAGGTCCCAGAGACCCAGTACTTC. As protein: CASSPTRVKVPETQYF. The full variable domain, completed using reference TRBV7-9 and TRBJ2-5, is DTGVSQNPRHKITKRGQNVTFRCDPISEHNRLYWYRQTLGQGPEFLTYFQNEAQLEKSRLLSDRFSAERPKGSFSTLEIQRTEQGDSAMYLCASSPTRVKVPETQYFGPGTRLLVL.

The rearrangement links TRBV24-1 to TRBJ2-3; TRBD2 is a possible D gene (6 bases). CDR1 is KGHDR and CDR2 is SFDVKD in the germline V gene. The CDR3 is made up of 16 amino acids. V was trimmed by 4 bases and J by 7 bases, leaving 20 bases between them. The CDR3 spells CATSDPGGPSRYTQYF. DNA for the CDR3: TGTGCCACCAGTGACCCCGGAGGGCCCTCGCGATATACGCAGTATTTT.

This clone was observed a handful of times. The genes are TRBV5-1 and TRBJ2-5; the D gene is possibly TRBD2 (7 bases). Germline V gives CDR1 SGHRS, CDR2 YFSETQ. V was trimmed by 2 bases and J by 5 bases, leaving 13 bases between them. The CDR3 is made up of 14 amino acids. CDR3 bases: TGCGCCAGCAGCTTCGGGGGGCGGGAGGAGACCCAGTACTTC. This codes for CASSFGGREETQYF.

The CDR3 protein is CASSSRRASTNEKLFF. The CDR3, as DNA: TGCGCCAGCAGCTCAAGACGCGCGTCAACTAATGAAAAACTGTTTTTT. The chain has TRBV5-1 and TRBJ1-4, with unresolved D. This CDR3 is 16 amino acids long. In germline, CDR1 is SGHRS, CDR2 YFSETQ. V was trimmed by 3 bases and J by 0 bases, leaving 12 bases between them.

The chain employs TRBV7-2 and TRBJ2-3; 9 bases map to TRBD2. CDR1 is SGHTA and CDR2 is FQGNSA in the germline V gene. V shed 3 bases, J shed 4 bases, and the junction held 2 bases outside the gene matches. The CDR3 covers 14 residues. In nucleotides, the CDR3 is TGTGCCAGCAGCTTTAGCGGGAGAGCAGATACGCAGTATTTT. This gives the protein CASSFSGRADTQYF.